These T cell receptor beta chains were read from a single sample in a study of blood T cell repertoires in COVID-19. Profiled with immunoSEQ multiplex PCR; TCRdb holds only in-frame clones, not every one. The data show roughly 340,000 clones, 85% to 90% seen once. The material sequenced was PBMCs or T cells enriched from blood (not recorded which). Source of these receptors: a man aged 18 to 29 who had recovered from COVID-19. The CDR3 runs from the conserved cysteine through the conserved F or W. Fields, in order: V gene, J gene, clone size, D gene, CDR3 length, CDR3 protein, CDR3 DNA. D genes are given only for firm matches. Clone size appears in some rows only: once, few, many, or a class for an expanded clone.

v_gene: TRBV5-1; j_gene: TRBJ2-7; abundance: .; d_gene: TRBD2; len: 15; CDR3aa: CASSVIPAGGYEQYF; CDR3nt: TGCGCCAGCAGCGTGATCCCAGCGGGAGGTTACGAGCAGTACTTC
v_gene: TRBV9; j_gene: TRBJ1-4; abundance: few; d_gene: .; len: 16; CDR3aa: CASSPDPGLAIEKLFF; CDR3nt: TGTGCCAGCAGCCCCGACCCGGGACTCGCCATCGAAAAACTGTTTTTT
v_gene: TRBV7-2; j_gene: TRBJ1-1; abundance: .; d_gene: .; len: 15; CDR3aa: CASSLGLRMNTEAFF; CDR3nt: TGTGCCAGCAGCTTAGGTCTGAGGATGAACACTGAAGCTTTCTTT
v_gene: TRBV10-1; j_gene: TRBJ2-1; abundance: once; d_gene: TRBD2; len: 16; CDR3aa: CASSESIGTRINEQFF; CDR3nt: TGCGCCAGCAGTGAGTCAATCGGGACTAGAATCAATGAGCAGTTCTTC
v_gene: TRBV5-1; j_gene: TRBJ1-2; abundance: .; d_gene: .; len: 14; CDR3aa: CASSLNRANYGYTF; CDR3nt: TGCGCCAGCAGCTTGAACAGGGCTAACTATGGCTACACCTTC
v_gene: TRBV7-9; j_gene: TRBJ1-3; abundance: .; d_gene: TRBD1; len: 16; CDR3aa: CASSLSYRGSGNTIYF; CDR3nt: TGTGCCAGCAGCTTAAGTTACAGGGGTAGTGGAAACACCATATATTTT
v_gene: TRBV28; j_gene: TRBJ2-7; abundance: .; d_gene: TRBD2; len: 15; CDR3aa: CASSKGLAGFYEQYF; CDR3nt: TGTGCCAGCAGTAAAGGACTAGCGGGATTCTACGAGCAGTACTTC
v_gene: TRBV4-2; j_gene: TRBJ1-2; abundance: once; d_gene: .; len: 14; CDR3aa: CASSQGGGNSGYTF; CDR3nt: TGTGCCAGCAGCCAAGGAGGGGGTAACTCTGGCTACACCTTC
v_gene: TRBV5-1; j_gene: TRBJ2-5; abundance: .; d_gene: TRBD1; len: 15; CDR3aa: CASSLGTGGQETQYF; CDR3nt: TGCGCCAGCAGCTTGGGGACAGGGGGACAAGAGACCCAGTACTTC
v_gene: TRBV5-5; j_gene: TRBJ1-1; abundance: .; d_gene: .; len: 13; CDR3aa: CASTAQSNTEAFF; CDR3nt: TGTGCCAGCACGGCACAGTCGAACACTGAAGCTTTCTTT
v_gene: TRBV12-5; j_gene: TRBJ2-1; abundance: .; d_gene: TRBD2; len: 13; CDR3aa: CASGPRGGGQQFF; CDR3nt: TGTGCTAGTGGTCCGCGGGGGGGCGGGCAGCAGTTCTTC
v_gene: TRBV2; j_gene: TRBJ2-3; abundance: .; d_gene: TRBD2; len: 16; CDR3aa: CASSPPQRGGADTQYF; CDR3nt: TGTGCCAGCAGCCCCCCCCAGCGGGGGGGTGCAGATACGCAGTATTTT
v_gene: TRBV24-1; j_gene: TRBJ2-3; abundance: .; d_gene: .; len: 15; CDR3aa: CATSDPRENTDTQYF; CDR3nt: TGTGCCACCAGTGATCCCCGAGAGAACACAGATACGCAGTATTTT
v_gene: TRBV19; j_gene: TRBJ1-2; abundance: .; d_gene: .; len: 14; CDR3aa: CASAWGQLNYGYTF; CDR3nt: TGTGCCAGTGCTTGGGGCCAACTTAACTATGGCTACACCTTC
v_gene: TRBV30; j_gene: TRBJ2-3; abundance: .; d_gene: .; len: 16; CDR3aa: CAWSVGGGMRTDTQYF; CDR3nt: TGTGCCTGGAGTGTAGGGGGGGGAATGAGGACAGATACGCAGTATTTT
v_gene: TRBV2; j_gene: TRBJ1-2; abundance: .; d_gene: TRBD1; len: 13; CDR3aa: CASSLTGNDGYTF; CDR3nt: TGTGCCAGCAGCTTGACAGGGAATGATGGCTACACCTTC
v_gene: TRBV19; j_gene: TRBJ1-1; abundance: .; d_gene: .; len: 13; CDR3aa: CASSTVLNTEAFF; CDR3nt: TGTGCCAGTAGTACGGTCCTGAACACTGAAGCTTTCTTT
v_gene: TRBV28; j_gene: TRBJ1-2; abundance: .; d_gene: .; len: 12; CDR3aa: CAILGVNYGYTF; CDR3nt: TGTGCCATCCTGGGCGTCAACTATGGCTACACCTTC
v_gene: TRBV6-2/TRBV6-3; j_gene: TRBJ2-7; abundance: .; d_gene: TRBD1; len: 14; CDR3aa: CASSSLDRDSEQYF; CDR3nt: TGTGCCAGCAGTTCACTGGACAGGGACAGCGAGCAGTACTTC
v_gene: TRBV6-1; j_gene: TRBJ1-5; abundance: .; d_gene: .; len: 14; CDR3aa: CASSDGVLGQPQHF; CDR3nt: TGTGCCAGCAGTGACGGGGTCCTAGGACAGCCCCAGCATTTT
v_gene: TRBV27; j_gene: TRBJ2-1; abundance: few; d_gene: .; len: 13; CDR3aa: CASSQRSSHEQFF; CDR3nt: TGTGCCAGCAGCCAGCGTAGTAGTCATGAGCAGTTCTTC
v_gene: TRBV4-1; j_gene: TRBJ2-1; abundance: .; d_gene: TRBD1; len: 16; CDR3aa: CASSQAAGQGLSEQFF; CDR3nt: TGCGCCAGCAGCCAAGCAGCGGGACAGGGTCTAAGTGAGCAGTTCTTC
v_gene: TRBV4-2; j_gene: TRBJ2-5; abundance: few; d_gene: .; len: 15; CDR3aa: CASSQDRGWQETQYF; CDR3nt: TGTGCCAGCAGCCAAGATCGCGGGTGGCAAGAGACCCAGTACTTC
v_gene: TRBV5-1; j_gene: TRBJ1-3; abundance: .; d_gene: .; len: 15; CDR3aa: CASRPPGSSGNTIYF; CDR3nt: TGCGCCAGCAGGCCGCCGGGTTCGTCTGGAAACACCATATATTTT
v_gene: TRBV19; j_gene: TRBJ1-4; abundance: .; d_gene: TRBD1; len: 16; CDR3aa: CASSRPTGTDNEKLFF; CDR3nt: TGTGCCAGTAGCCGACCTACCGGGACAGATAATGAAAAACTGTTTTTT